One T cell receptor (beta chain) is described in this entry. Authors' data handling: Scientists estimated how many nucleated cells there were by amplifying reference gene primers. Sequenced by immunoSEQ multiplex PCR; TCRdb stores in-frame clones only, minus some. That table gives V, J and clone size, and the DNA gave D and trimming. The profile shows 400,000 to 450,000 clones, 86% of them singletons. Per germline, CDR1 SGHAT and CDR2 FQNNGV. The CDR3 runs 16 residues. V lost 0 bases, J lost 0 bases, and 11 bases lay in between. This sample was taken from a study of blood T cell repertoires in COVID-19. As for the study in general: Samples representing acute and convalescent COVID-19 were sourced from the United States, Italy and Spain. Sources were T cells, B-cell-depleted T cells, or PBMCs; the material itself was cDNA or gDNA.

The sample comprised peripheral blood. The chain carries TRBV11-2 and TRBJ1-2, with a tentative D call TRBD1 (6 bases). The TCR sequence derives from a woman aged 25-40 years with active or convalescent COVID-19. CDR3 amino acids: CASSLEGRTANYGYTF. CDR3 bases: TGTGCCAGCAGCTTAGAGGGTCGGACAGCTAACTATGGCTACACCTTC.